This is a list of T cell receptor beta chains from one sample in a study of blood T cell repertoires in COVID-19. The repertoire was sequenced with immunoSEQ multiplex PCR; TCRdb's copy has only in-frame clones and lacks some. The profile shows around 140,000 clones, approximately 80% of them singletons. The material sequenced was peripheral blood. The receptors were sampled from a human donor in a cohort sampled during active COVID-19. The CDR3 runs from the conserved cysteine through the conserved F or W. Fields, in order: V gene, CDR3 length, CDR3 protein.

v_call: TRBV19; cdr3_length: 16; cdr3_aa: CASRLQGTSSGNTIYF
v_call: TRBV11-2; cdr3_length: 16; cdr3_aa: CASSLVPRANSYEQYF
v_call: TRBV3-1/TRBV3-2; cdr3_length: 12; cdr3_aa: CASSQYTDTQYF
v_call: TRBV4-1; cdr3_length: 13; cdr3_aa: CASSLVSNNEQFF
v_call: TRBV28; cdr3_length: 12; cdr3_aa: CASKRANSPLHF
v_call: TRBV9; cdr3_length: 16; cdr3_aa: CASSPSSGKVYNEQFF
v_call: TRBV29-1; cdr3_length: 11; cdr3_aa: CSVYTNYEQYF
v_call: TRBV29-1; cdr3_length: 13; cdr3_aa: CSVGTGGWDEQFF
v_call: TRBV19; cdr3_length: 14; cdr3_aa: CASNRGQGNEKLFF
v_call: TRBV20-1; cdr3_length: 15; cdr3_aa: CSASLILAGVYEQYF
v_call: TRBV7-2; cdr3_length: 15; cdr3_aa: CASSFQGSPNTEAFF
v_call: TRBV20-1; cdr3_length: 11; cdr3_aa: CSAKRADEQYF
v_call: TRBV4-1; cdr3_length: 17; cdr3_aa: CASSQEPPSVSQETQYF
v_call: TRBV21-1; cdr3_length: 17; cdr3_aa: CASSKVRADSHHNEQFF
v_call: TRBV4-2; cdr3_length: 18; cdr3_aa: CASSQDSRSESGANVLTF
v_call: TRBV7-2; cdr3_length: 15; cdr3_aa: CASSLQQGLWSRQYF
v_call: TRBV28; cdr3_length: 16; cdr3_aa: CASSPGGAYSNQPQHF
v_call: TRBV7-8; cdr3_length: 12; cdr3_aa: CASSRTSGRQFF
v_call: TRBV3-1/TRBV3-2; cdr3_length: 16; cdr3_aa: CASSQPRTLLYNEQFF
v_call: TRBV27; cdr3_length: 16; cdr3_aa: CASSLGQFVTNEKLFF
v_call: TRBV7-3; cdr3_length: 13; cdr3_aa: CASSLGNDNEQFF
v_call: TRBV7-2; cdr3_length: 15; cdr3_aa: CASSLSPRSSYEQYF
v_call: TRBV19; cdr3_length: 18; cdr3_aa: CASSRYFYRTGGTTEAFF
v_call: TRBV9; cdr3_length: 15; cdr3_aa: CASSPSGREGYEQYF
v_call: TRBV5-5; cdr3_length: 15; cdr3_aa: CASSAGQGNNQPQHF
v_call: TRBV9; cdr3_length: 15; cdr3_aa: CASSVVSGPNPEAFF
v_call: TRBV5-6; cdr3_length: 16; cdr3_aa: CASSLDVSGRGKTQYF
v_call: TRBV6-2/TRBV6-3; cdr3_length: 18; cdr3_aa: CASSLYGLAGRSSYEQYF
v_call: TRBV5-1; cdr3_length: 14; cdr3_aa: CASKTGGGVETQYF
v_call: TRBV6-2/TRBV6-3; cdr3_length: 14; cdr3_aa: CASSRLADTDTQYF
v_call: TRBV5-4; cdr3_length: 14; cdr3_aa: CASSDEAGAETQYF
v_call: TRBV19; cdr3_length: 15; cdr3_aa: CASSIGGSGANVLTF
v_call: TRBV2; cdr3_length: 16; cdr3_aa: CASRGRGLSSNQPQHF
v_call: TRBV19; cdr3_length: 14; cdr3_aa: CASSTTGTGEKLFF
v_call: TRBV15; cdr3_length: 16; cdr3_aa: CATTPYGQGRQETQYF
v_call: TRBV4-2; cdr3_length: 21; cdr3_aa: CASSRLVGGGTVAGHGETQYF
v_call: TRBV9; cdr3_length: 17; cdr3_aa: CASSVSLSGQGADEQYF
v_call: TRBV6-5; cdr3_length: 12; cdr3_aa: CAAGTGLYEQYF
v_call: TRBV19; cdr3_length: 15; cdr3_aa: CASRYRDRVHGELFF
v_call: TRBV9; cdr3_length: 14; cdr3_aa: CASSVGGKAYEQYF
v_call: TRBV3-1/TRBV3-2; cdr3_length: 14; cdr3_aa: CASSQNSLNQPQHF
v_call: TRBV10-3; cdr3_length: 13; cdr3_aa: CAISGTGGTEAFF
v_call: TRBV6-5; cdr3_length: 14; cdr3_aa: CASSLWDRGDTIYF
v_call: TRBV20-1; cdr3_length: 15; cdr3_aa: CSASGTSGPNNEQFF
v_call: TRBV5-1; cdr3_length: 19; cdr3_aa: CASPERTRRGPNSNQPQHF
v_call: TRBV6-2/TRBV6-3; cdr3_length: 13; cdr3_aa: CASSLSDTGELFF
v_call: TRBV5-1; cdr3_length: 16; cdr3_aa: CASSLGGRAFSYEQYF
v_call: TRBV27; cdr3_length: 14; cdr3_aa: CASSLRAGYWGYTF
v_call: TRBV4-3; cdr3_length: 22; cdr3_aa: CASSQERGPIQGAPLYNSPLHF
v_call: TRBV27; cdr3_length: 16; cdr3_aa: CASSSNYGTQYEKLFF
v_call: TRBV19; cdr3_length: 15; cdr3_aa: CASSMEGAGQETQYF
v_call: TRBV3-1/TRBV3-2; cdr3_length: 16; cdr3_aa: CASSQGQGVDTGELFF
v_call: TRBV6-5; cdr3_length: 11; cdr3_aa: CASSYLGEQYF
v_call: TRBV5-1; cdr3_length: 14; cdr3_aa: CASSAAGGIETQYF
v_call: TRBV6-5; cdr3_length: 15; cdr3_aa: CASRAGDRVYDGYTF